The 5 T cell receptor beta chains presented below share a single source sample, sequenced in a study of T-cell reconstitution after alpha-beta-depleted transplantation in children. Using unique molecular identifiers, the investigators prepared the TCRbeta library. TCRdb reanalysed the PCR reads using MiXCR and keeps one entry per CDR3 protein. The sample includes roughly 300,000 distinct CDR3 sequences, 9.9% of them seen just once. Sequenced material: PBMCs from the stem cell graft donor, taken from the stem cell graft. The receptors here all came from a human donor who donated a stem cell graft to a child with SCID.

The V call is TRBV3-1, the J call TRBJ1-1, with unresolved D. The CDR3 has 14 residues. Trimming pared 6 bases from V and 1 base from J, leaving 12 bases between. The V gene's germline CDR1 is LGHDT and CDR2 YNNKEL (reference sequence). CDR3: CASSYLGRNTEAFF. The CDR3 bases are TGTGCCAGCAGTTACCTCGGACGGAACACTGAAGCTTTCTTT. The whole variable domain, filled in from reference TRBV3-1 and TRBJ1-1, reads DTAVSQTPKYLVTQMGNDKSIKCEQNLGHDTMYWYKQDSKKFLKIMFSYNNKELIINETVPNRFSPKSPDKAHLNLHINSLELGDSAVYFCASSYLGRNTEAFFGQGTRLTVV.

The gene calls are TRBV20-1 and TRBJ2-7; tentatively, D is TRBD1 (5 bases). V was trimmed by 6 bases and J by 2 bases, leaving 11 bases between them. The length of the CDR3 is 12 residues. Germline V gives CDR1 DFQATT, CDR2 SNEGSKA (reference sequence). The CDR3 loop reads CSASGLTYEQYF. The CDR3 DNA is TGCAGTGCCTCAGGGTTGACCTACGAGCAGTACTTC.

The J gene is TRBJ2-1, the V gene TRBV20-1; 7 nucleotides match TRBD2. The CDR3 extends over 14 amino acids. Germline values: CDR1 DFQATT, CDR2 SNEGSKA (reference sequence). With V trimmed by 6 bases and J by 2 bases, 7 bases remained unmatched. CDR3 coding DNA: TGCAGTGCCCCCTCGGGGGGTACCTACAATGAGCAGTTCTTC. This sequence encodes CSAPSGGTYNEQFF.

This clonotype was picked up many times. An end of the junction does not agree with germline; a read error may underlie this. The CDR3 reads CASSDGLAGQETQYF. The CDR3 nucleotides are TGTGCTAGCAGCGACGGACTAGCGGGACAAGAGACCCAGTACTTC. The chain uses TRBV7-7 and TRBJ2-5, with TRBD2 matching over 12 bases. Germline-derived CDR1 and CDR2 are SSHAT and FNYEAQ (reference sequence). The CDR3 runs to 15 residues.

This clonotype was counted a few times. The chain joins TRBV7-7 to TRBJ2-1, with D hard to call. From germline, CDR1 is SSHAT and CDR2 FNYEAQ (reference sequence). CDR3 length: 14 amino acids. V was pared by 5 bases and J by 10 bases, with 18 bases between. The CDR3 loop reads CASSPSLRLGEQFF. DNA of the CDR3: TGTGCCAGCAGCCCCAGTCTCCGCCTGGGAGAGCAGTTCTTC.